These 25 T cell receptor beta chains were sequenced from one sample in a study of cytomegalovirus exposure and HLA in healthy donors. With 60 Vbeta and 13 Jbeta primers, the PCR was carried out. Libraries were prepared by immunoSEQ multiplex PCR; TCRdb keeps only in-frame clonotypes and omits some of them. This table holds around 99,000 clones, 60% to 80% found once. Input material: PBMCs. The receptors stem from a woman aged 25 to 39 in good health and CMV-seronegative.

Only one count was recorded for this clone. The rearrangement links TRBV30 to TRBJ2-7; TRBD2 agrees at 10 bases. The CDR3 has 15 residues. Germline V CDR1 and CDR2: GTSNPN, SVGIG (reference sequence). The ends lost 0 bases at V and 2 bases at J; junction bases unmatched: 4. CDR3 region: CAWSVLAGGPYEQYF. CDR3 nucleotide sequence: TGTGCCTGGAGTGTCTTAGCGGGAGGACCCTACGAGCAGTACTTC.

The chain couples TRBV10-3 to TRBJ1-1, with a tentative D call TRBD1 (6 bases). CDR3 size: 12 residues. The V gene lost 3 bases and the J gene lost 5 bases, with 7 bases spanning the gap. CDR1 ENHRY and CDR2 SYGVKD come from the germline V gene. The chain's CDR3 is CAISDRGTEAFF. CDR3 nucleotides: TGTGCCATCAGTGACAGGGGAACTGAAGCTTTCTTT.

V is TRBV7-6 and J is TRBJ2-3; 10 bases fit TRBD2. V trimming: 5 bases; J trimming: 2 bases; junction bases outside the gene matches: 10. Germline V gene data show CDR1 as SGHVS and CDR2 as FNYEAQ. The length of the CDR3 is 17 residues. The CDR3 loop is CASSTSGTSVATDTQYF. CDR3 DNA sequence: TGTGCCAGCAGCACGTCCGGGACTAGCGTCGCCACAGATACGCAGTATTTT.

This clone was recorded only once. The rearrangement joins TRBV29-1 to TRBJ1-5; D possibly corresponds to TRBD1 (6 bases). CDR1 is SQVTM and CDR2 is ANQGSEA in the germline V gene. CDR3 length equals 13 residues. The V gene lost 6 bases and the J gene lost 4 bases, with 13 bases spanning the gap. CDR3 amino acids: CSVLTGLNQPQHF. The CDR3 bases are TGCAGCGTACTAACAGGGTTAAATCAGCCCCAGCATTTT.

In its sample, this clone was seen a few times. The CDR3 loop is CAATGVDNQPQHF. CDR3 nucleotide sequence: TGTGCCGCCACAGGTGTGGACAATCAGCCCCAGCATTTT. V gene TRBV10-3 combines with J gene TRBJ1-5; D may be TRBD1 (5 bases). CDR1 is ENHRY, CDR2 SYGVKD, per germline. There are 13 residues in the CDR3. The ends were cut back, 11 bases at V and 3 bases at J, with 14 bases in the middle.

V is TRBV2 and J is TRBJ2-1; 7 nucleotides align to TRBD2. Trimming took 1 base from V and 3 from J; bases not matched to a gene: 3. CDR1 and CDR2 (germline): SNHLY, FYNNEI. The CDR3 length is 15 residues. The CDR3 sequence is CASSEGASGYNEQFF. The DNA for the CDR3 is TGTGCCAGCAGTGAAGGGGCTAGCGGCTACAATGAGCAGTTCTTC. Together with reference TRBV2 and TRBJ2-1, the CDR3 gives the full variable domain: EPEVTQTPSHQVTQMGQEVILRCVPISNHLYFYWYRQILGQKVEFLVSFYNNEISEKSEIFDDQFSVERPDGSNFTLKIRSTKLEDSAMYFCASSEGASGYNEQFFGPGTRLTVL.

The J gene is TRBJ2-5, the V gene TRBV19; no clear D. TRBJ2-7 explains the end of the DNA better; the J call may be wrong. This CDR3 contains 13 residues. Germline CDR1 reads LNHDA; CDR2 reads SQIVND (reference sequence). In DNA form, the CDR3 reads TGTGCCAGTAGTATAGGAACAGCCTACGAGCAGTACTTC. This codes for CASSIGTAYEQYF.

CDR3 protein: CASSPWTGVSYEQYF. The CDR3 DNA sequence: TGTGCCAGCTCACCCTGGACAGGGGTTAGCTACGAGCAGTACTTC. The V gene is TRBV18, the J gene TRBJ2-7; 9 nucleotides align to TRBD1. CDR3 size: 15 residues. Germline values: CDR1 KGHSH, CDR2 LQKENI. The V and J ends lost 3 bases and 3 bases, in that order; junction bases with no gene match: 6.

This chain's CDR3 is CASSVEAETGAYEQYF. CDR3 nucleotide sequence: TGTGCCAGCAGCGTAGAGGCTGAGACAGGGGCCTACGAGCAGTACTTC. The chain couples TRBV9 to TRBJ2-7; 8 nucleotides match TRBD1. The CDR3 sequence is 16 residues long. The germline V gene encodes CDR1 SGDLS and CDR2 YYNGEE. With V trimmed by 0 bases and J by 2 bases, 7 bases remained unmatched.

The chain carries TRBV27 and TRBJ1-3; D is uncertain. Germline V gives CDR1 MNHEY, CDR2 SMNVEV (reference sequence). The CDR3 covers 14 residues. Trimming took off 0 bases at V and 1 base at J, with 4 bases between the two ends. The CDR3 protein is CASSLSRSGNTIYF. Written as DNA, the CDR3 is TGTGCCAGCAGTTTATCCAGGTCTGGAAACACCATATATTTT.

The rearrangement links TRBV11-2 to TRBJ2-3, with D possibly TRBD2 on 5 matching bases. Per the germline V gene, CDR1 is SGHAT and CDR2 is FQNNGV. CDR3 length: 12 amino acids. The ends were cut back, 6 bases at V and 4 bases at J, with 8 bases in the middle. Here the CDR3 reads CASRLEADTQYF. The CDR3 DNA reads TGTGCCAGCAGACTAGAAGCAGATACGCAGTATTTT.

The chain combines TRBV28 with TRBJ1-2, with 9 bases that match TRBD1. Germline V gene sequence: CDR1 MDHEN, CDR2 SYDVKM. J was trimmed by 7 bases and V by 3 bases; bases with no gene match: 9. The CDR3 runs to 15 residues. The CDR3 DNA reads TGTGCCAGCAGTTTTCCGGACAGGGGTCTTCCTGGCTACACCTTC. Translated: CASSFPDRGLPGYTF.

The chain combines TRBV30 with TRBJ2-5; D is unresolved. The J call is doubtful: the DNA matches TRBJ2-7 better. Germline V gives CDR1 GTSNPN, CDR2 SVGIG (reference sequence). This CDR3 contains 13 residues. The CDR3 spells CAWSVSTGYEQYF. The CDR3 DNA reads as TGTGCCTGGAGTGTTTCGACCGGGTACGAGCAGTACTTC.

This clone was picked up a small number of times. The chain has TRBV7-9 and TRBJ1-2; D perhaps matches TRBD1 (6 bases). There are 12 residues in the CDR3. Germline V gives CDR1 SEHNR, CDR2 FQNEAQ (reference sequence). The ends were cut back, 8 bases at V and 6 bases at J, with 13 bases in the middle. CDR3 in DNA: TGTGCCAGCTCCCGGGACAATCATGGCTACACCTTC. Its protein product is CASSRDNHGYTF. Full variable domain (outside the CDR3, taken from reference TRBV7-9 and TRBJ1-2): DTGVSQNPRHKITKRGQNVTFRCDPISEHNRLYWYRQTLGQGPEFLTYFQNEAQLEKSRLLSDRFSAERPKGSFSTLEIQRTEQGDSAMYLCASSRDNHGYTFGSGTRLTVV.

The chain links TRBV5-4 to TRBJ2-3; D unresolved. The germline gives CDR1 SGHNT, CDR2 YYREEE (reference sequence). Trimming shortened V by 2 bases and J by 6 bases, and 10 bases separated the two germline ends. The CDR3 has 13 amino acids. CDR3 protein: CASSFTPVDTQYF. CDR3 bases: TGTGCCAGCAGCTTTACTCCCGTGGATACGCAGTATTTT.

V gene TRBV5-1 combines with J gene TRBJ1-5; 7 positions agree with TRBD1. Germline V CDR1 and CDR2: SGHRS, YFSETQ. With 4 bases clipped from V and 9 bases from J, the junction kept 16 bases outside the gene matches. CDR3 size: 16 residues. CDR3 loop: CASSLHPTQGGWPQHF. CDR3 sequence (DNA): TGCGCCAGCAGCCTCCATCCTACTCAGGGGGGCTGGCCCCAGCATTTT.

The sample holds one count of this clone. V is TRBV2 and J is TRBJ1-2; D may be TRBD1 (6 bases). V was cut by 1 base and J by 6 bases, with 15 bases left in between. The CDR3 contains 15 residues. CDR1 and CDR2 from the germline V gene are SNHLY and FYNNEI. The CDR3 DNA reads TGTGCCAGCAGTGAAGAGGGTAGGGACACCGATGGCTACACCTTC. Translation gives CASSEEGRDTDGYTF.

The chain employs TRBV20-1 and TRBJ2-5; D gene unclear. Trimming removed 8 bases from V and 5 bases from J, with 12 bases in between. CDR3 length equals 11 residues. Germline CDR1 reads DFQATT; CDR2 reads SNEGSKA (reference sequence). In DNA, the CDR3 is TGCAGTTCCGACCTTAGCGAGACCCAGTACTTC. As protein: CSSDLSETQYF.

This chain uses TRBV9 with TRBJ1-2, with 9 bases identical to TRBD1. Germline CDR1 and CDR2: SGDLS and YYNGEE. The junction had 8 bases not matched to a gene; V was cut back by 5 bases and J by 3 bases. This CDR3 contains 15 residues. This CDR3 is CASSPGQGKDYGYTF. The CDR3 DNA reads as TGTGCCAGCAGTCCCGGACAGGGGAAAGACTATGGCTACACCTTC.

The chain links TRBV5-1 to TRBJ1-1; TRBD1 matches at 9 bases. CDR3 length equals 14 residues. Losses at the gene ends were 4 bases for V and 3 bases for J; bases not matched to a gene: 4. CDR1 and CDR2 (germline): SGHRS, YFSETQ. The CDR3 spells CASSGQGWDTEAFF. The CDR3, as DNA: TGCGCCAGCAGCGGACAGGGGTGGGACACTGAAGCTTTCTTT.

Here the CDR3 reads CASSLGGRLASQYF. The CDR3 coding sequence is TGTGCCAGCAGCTTGGGAGGTCGGCTAGCATCGCAGTATTTT. V and J are TRBV5-4 and TRBJ2-3, with a weak D call TRBD2 (5 bases). Trimming took off 0 bases at V and 10 bases at J, with 15 bases between the two ends. The CDR3 is 14 residues long. Germline CDR1 and CDR2: SGHNT and YYREEE (reference sequence). Supplemented by reference TRBV5-4 and TRBJ2-3, the full variable domain reads ETGVTQSPTHLIKTRGQQVTLRCSSQSGHNTVSWYQQALGQGPQFIFQYYREEENGRGNFPPRFSGLQFPNYSSELNVNALELDDSALYLCASSLGGRLASQYFGPGTRLTVL.

The chain uses TRBV6-1 and TRBJ1-3; 9 nucleotides agree with TRBD1. The germline CDR1 and CDR2 sequences are MNHNS and SASEGT. J was trimmed by 3 bases and V by 6 bases; bases with no gene match: 3. The CDR3 contains 14 residues. The CDR3 here is CASSPGQGGNTIYF. The CDR3 DNA sequence: TGTGCCAGCAGCCCGGGACAGGGTGGAAACACCATATATTTT.

The rearrangement links TRBV7-2 to TRBJ1-4; D is perhaps TRBD1 (5 bases). V was cut by 8 bases and J by 7 bases, with 20 bases left in between. The CDR3 has 15 amino acids. Germline V CDR1 and CDR2: SGHTA, FQGNSA. CDR3 protein: CASPGGQGLSEKLFF. CDR3 DNA sequence: TGTGCCAGCCCTGGAGGGCAGGGCCTATCTGAAAAACTGTTTTTT.

The chain employs TRBV11-2 and TRBJ2-1, with 11 bases identical to TRBD1. Germline V gives CDR1 SGHAT, CDR2 FQNNGV. J was trimmed by 8 bases and V by 0 bases; bases with no gene match: 9. This CDR3 spans 17 amino acids. This CDR3 is CASSLDYGTGGRYEQFF. The CDR3 DNA is TGTGCCAGCAGCTTAGATTATGGGACAGGGGGTCGGTATGAGCAGTTCTTC.

In this sample, this clone turned up a few times. V is TRBV29-1 and J is TRBJ2-7; 9 bases align to TRBD1. The CDR3 contains 13 residues. Germline loops: CDR1 SQVTM, CDR2 ANQGSEA. V gave up 4 bases and J gave up 5 bases; unmatched junction bases: 6. This chain's CDR3 is CSVGRTGANEQYF. CDR3 nucleotides: TGCAGCGTTGGGCGGACAGGGGCCAACGAGCAGTACTTC.